The TCR beta chain under discussion was sequenced for a study of identical twins. Study-level findings and limits: In cord blood, abundant beta clonotypes had fewer insertions; memory showed no trend. Conclusions were based on cross-sectional statistical analysis, without following the same donors.

This clonotype was seen at least ten times. The antigen is undetermined. CDR3 length equals 13 residues. Germline CDR1 is KGHDR and CDR2 is SFDVKD. Trimming at V came to 9 bases and at J to 15 bases, leaving 11 bases not matched to a gene. TCRdb re-analysed the 5' RACE reads in MiXCR, keeping a single row per CDR3 protein. The sample records 250,000 or so distinct CDR3 sequences, about 8.5% being singletons. The data also belong to a second study, concerning yellow fever vaccine responses in identical twins.

The chain carries TRBV24-1 and TRBJ2-1; TRBD2 matches 12 bases. The clonotype originates from a woman younger than 35 in good health. Material for sequencing was CD8+ T cells sorted from blood. The DNA of the CDR3 is TGTGCCACCCTTCCCGCTAGCGGGAGGGGGGTGTTCTTC. Translation gives CATLPASGRGVFF.